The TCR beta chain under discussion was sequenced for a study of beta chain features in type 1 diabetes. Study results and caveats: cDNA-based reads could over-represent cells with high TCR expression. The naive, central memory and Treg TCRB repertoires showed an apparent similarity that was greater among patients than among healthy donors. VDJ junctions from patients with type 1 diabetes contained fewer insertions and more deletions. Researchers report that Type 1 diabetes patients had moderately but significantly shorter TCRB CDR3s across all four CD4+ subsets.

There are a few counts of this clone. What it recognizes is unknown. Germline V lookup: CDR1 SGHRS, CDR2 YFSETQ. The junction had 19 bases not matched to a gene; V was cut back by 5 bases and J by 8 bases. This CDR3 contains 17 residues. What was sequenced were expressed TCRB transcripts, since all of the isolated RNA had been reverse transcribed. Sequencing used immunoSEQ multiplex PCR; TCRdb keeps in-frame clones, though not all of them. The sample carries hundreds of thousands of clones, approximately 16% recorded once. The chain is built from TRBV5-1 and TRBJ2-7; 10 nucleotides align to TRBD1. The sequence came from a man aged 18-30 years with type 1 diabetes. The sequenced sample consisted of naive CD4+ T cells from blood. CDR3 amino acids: CASRKLEAGQGTTKQYF. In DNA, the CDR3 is TGCGCCAGCAGAAAACTTGAGGCGGGACAGGGGACTACGAAGCAGTACTTC.